What follows describes a single T cell receptor (beta chain). The sample comes from a study of blood T cell repertoires in COVID-19. It was during active infection that Seattle patients were enrolled and then longitudinally followed. V shed 6 bases, J shed 8 bases, and the junction held 7 bases outside the gene matches. The germline CDR1 and CDR2 sequences are MDHEN and SYDVKM. The CDR3 totals 14 residues. Here immunoSEQ multiplex PCR was the method, and the copy in TCRdb shows in-frame clones only, minus some. This table has some 120,000 clones, around 85% appearing once. The V call is TRBV28, the J call TRBJ2-1, with 10 bases fitting TRBD2. The sample consisted of peripheral blood. The TCR originated in a woman over 75 with COVID-19, enrolled during active disease. This chain's CDR3 is CASRTLAGDYEQFF. In nucleotides, the CDR3 is TGTGCCAGCAGAACTCTAGCGGGAGACTATGAGCAGTTCTTC.